The 18 T cell receptor beta chains below all came from one sample that was sequenced in a study of T cell responses to AZD1222 COVID-19 vaccine. TCRdb keeps only in-frame clones here, not all; method: immunoSEQ multiplex PCR. The sample includes 100,000 to 120,000 clones, around 93% of them seen just once. The sample consisted of peripheral blood, taken 28 days after the second AZD1222 dose. All receptors come from an adult who received the AZD1222 COVID-19 vaccine.

J is TRBJ2-5 and V is TRBV6-6; 16 bases match TRBD2. The germline V gene encodes CDR1 MNHNY and CDR2 SVGAGI (reference sequence). The CDR3 spans 17 residues. After removal of 5 bases from V and 1 base from J, the junction contained 4 bases not matched to a gene. The CDR3: CASSQGLAGGLQETQYF. The DNA for the CDR3 is TGTGCCAGCAGTCAGGGACTAGCGGGAGGGCTCCAAGAGACCCAGTACTTC.

This chain connects TRBV5-5 to TRBJ2-1, with TRBD1 matching 10 bases. Germline CDR1 reads SGHKS; CDR2 reads YYEKEE (reference sequence). Trimming at V came to 4 bases and at J to 6 bases, leaving 7 bases not matched to a gene. The CDR3 is 15 residues long. Here the CDR3 DNA reads TGTGCCAGCAGCCCCGGACAGGGGGTGGCCAATGAGCAGTTCTTC. Translated: CASSPGQGVANEQFF.

With respect to this clone: Germline is not matched at one junction end, which may reflect a read error. The CDR3 region is CSVEGRARITEAFF. CDR3 bases: TGCAGCGTCGAAGGCAGGGCGCGCATCACTGAAGCTTTCTTT. V is TRBV29-1 and J is TRBJ1-1, with D tentatively TRBD1 (5 bases). Per the germline V gene, CDR1 is SQVTM and CDR2 is ANQGSEA. This CDR3 contains 14 residues.

The chain carries TRBV25-1 and TRBJ1-2; 9 positions agree with TRBD1. This CDR3 spans 16 amino acids. Germline loops: CDR1 MGHDK, CDR2 SYGVNS. Trimming removed 2 bases from V and 2 bases from J; junction bases left unmatched: 6. The CDR3 loop reads CASSETRGTGNYGYTF. The CDR3 DNA sequence: TGTGCCAGCAGTGAAACACGGGGGACAGGGAACTATGGCTACACCTTC.

The chain combines TRBV5-1 with TRBJ2-7; TRBD2 matches at 10 bases. Unmatched junction bases numbered 1, after V lost 6 bases and J lost 4 bases. From germline, CDR1 is SGHRS and CDR2 YFSETQ. The CDR3 covers 12 residues. CDR3 bases: TGCGCCAGCACAGCGGGAGGGTACGAGCAGTACTTC. Translation gives CASTAGGYEQYF.

The chain carries TRBV5-1 and TRBJ1-6; 7 nucleotides agree with TRBD1. The CDR3 has 14 amino acids. V was pared by 4 bases and J by 9 bases, with 7 bases of the junction left unmatched. CDR1 SGHRS and CDR2 YFSETQ come from the germline V gene. The CDR3 spells CASSTGQVSSPLHF. CDR3 DNA: TGCGCCAGCAGCACAGGACAGGTATCTTCACCCCTCCACTTT.

The gene calls are TRBV19 and TRBJ1-1; possible D gene TRBD1, 6 bases. Germline V gives CDR1 LNHDA, CDR2 SQIVND (reference sequence). V lost 6 bases to trimming and J lost 4 bases, with 15 bases between them. The CDR3 runs to 14 residues. The DNA of the CDR3 is TGTGCCAGTAGGTGGGGAGAGGGGGGCACTGAAGCTTTCTTT. Encoded protein: CASRWGEGGTEAFF.

This clone was counted a single time. The V call is TRBV4-1, the J call TRBJ1-1, with D tentatively TRBD1 (5 bases). Germline lookup yields CDR1 MGHRA and CDR2 YSYEKL. The CDR3 loop spans 17 amino acids. Trimming left V 4 bases short and J 2 bases short, with 20 bases between. CDR3 sequence (DNA): TGCGCCAGCAGCCCGGGGAGCGGGGCGCAGGCCAACACTGAAGCTTTCTTT. Translating it yields CASSPGSGAQANTEAFF.

The CDR3: CASSEIQKERTFF. In DNA, the CDR3 is TGTGCCAGCAGTGAGATCCAGAAAGAAAGAACTTTCTTT. V and J are TRBV6-1 and TRBJ1-1; D is unresolved. The V end was cut by 3 bases, the J end by 12 bases, with 17 bases between. Germline V gene data show CDR1 as MNHNS and CDR2 as SASEGT. The CDR3 has 13 amino acids.

J is TRBJ1-2 and V is TRBV14, with D uncertain. Germline V gene sequence: CDR1 SGHDN, CDR2 FVKESK. V lost 5 bases and J 2 bases, leaving 9 bases between the germline ends. The CDR3 runs 13 residues. CDR3 bases: TGTGCCAGCAGCACGCGGACGAACTATGGCTACACCTTC. This gives the protein CASSTRTNYGYTF.

The chain has TRBV27 and TRBJ1-3; a weak D match, TRBD1 (5 bases). Trimming removed 5 bases from V and 3 bases from J, with 14 bases in between. Per the germline V gene, CDR1 is MNHEY and CDR2 is SMNVEV (reference sequence). This CDR3 spans 15 amino acids. The CDR3 bases are TGTGCCAGCAGTCCTACAAAGGGGCTTGGAAACACCATATATTTT. It encodes CASSPTKGLGNTIYF.

The chain couples TRBV3-1 (or the pseudogene TRBV3-2) to TRBJ1-2, with D unresolved. The CDR3 totals 14 residues. Per the germline V gene, CDR1 is LGHDT and CDR2 is YNNKEL (reference sequence). Deletions cut 0 bases from V and 0 bases from J, with 5 bases between. CDR3 DNA sequence: TGTGCCAGCAGCCAAGAAGCAACTAACTATGGCTACACCTTC. This sequence encodes CASSQEATNYGYTF.

This chain connects TRBV6-4 to TRBJ1-2, with a tentative D call TRBD1 (6 bases). V lost 3 bases and J lost 8, with 16 bases in between. The germline gives CDR1 MRHNA, CDR2 SNTAGT. The CDR3 consists of 14 residues. The chain's CDR3 is CASSDGGGQFGYTF. In nucleotides, the CDR3 is TGTGCCAGCAGTGATGGTGGAGGACAGTTCGGCTACACCTTC.

The genes are TRBV11-2 and TRBJ1-2; possibly TRBD1 for D (5 bases). The CDR3 sequence is 13 residues long. Trimming removed 4 bases from V and 4 bases from J, with 10 bases in between. Germline V lookup: CDR1 SGHAT, CDR2 FQNNGV. The CDR3 sequence is CASSSQGPYGYTF. The CDR3 region has the DNA TGTGCCAGCAGCTCCCAGGGTCCCTATGGCTACACCTTC.

This chain joins TRBV7-9 and TRBJ2-3, with 10 positions matching TRBD1. Germline V gene data show CDR1 as SEHNR and CDR2 as FQNEAQ (reference sequence). V was pared by 1 base and J by 5 bases, with 6 bases of the junction left unmatched. The CDR3 has 16 amino acids. The CDR3 coding sequence is TGTGCCAGCAGCTTAGACTCGGGACAGGGGAAAGATACGCAGTATTTT. Amino acid sequence: CASSLDSGQGKDTQYF.

This clone was observed a single time. The V and J genes are TRBV3-1 (or the pseudogene TRBV3-2) and TRBJ2-7; D uncertain. Deletions cut 0 bases from V and 12 bases from J, with 21 bases between. The germline V gene encodes CDR1 LGHDT and CDR2 YNNKEL (reference sequence). CDR3 length: 15 amino acids. The DNA for the CDR3 is TGTGCCAGCAGCCAAGATTCTACGGGTAACCCCGTGCGGTACTTC. This sequence encodes CASSQDSTGNPVRYF.

The V gene is TRBV13, the J gene TRBJ1-6; weak D call: TRBD1 (5 bases). The germline CDR1 and CDR2 sequences are PRHDT and FYEKMQ (reference sequence). The CDR3 contains 16 residues. V was clipped by 0 bases and J by 10 bases, with 16 bases between them. The CDR3 sequence is CASSLGRRGKRSPLHF. DNA of the CDR3: TGTGCCAGCAGCTTAGGCCGGAGGGGAAAAAGGTCACCCCTCCACTTT.

J is TRBJ1-2 and V is TRBV5-4; D is possibly TRBD1 (6 bases). The CDR3 extends over 13 amino acids. V lost 5 bases and J lost 8, with 16 bases in between. CDR1 and CDR2 from the germline V gene are SGHNT and YYREEE (reference sequence). The CDR3 region has the DNA TGTGCCAGCAGTTTCAACAGGGTTGCGGGCTACACCTTC. Encoded protein: CASSFNRVAGYTF.